This T cell receptor (beta chain) was captured by sequencing in a study of T cell responses to AZD1222 COVID-19 vaccine. Study results and caveats: Targets within unmutated variant regions were reportedly found for nearly half of spike-specific TCRs.

TCRdb keeps only in-frame clones here, not all; method: immunoSEQ multiplex PCR. The sample records around 100,000 clones, around 81% being singletons. Trimming took 7 bases from V and 2 from J; bases not matched to a gene: 3. The CDR3 has 14 amino acids. From germline, CDR1 is SGHRS and CDR2 YFSETQ. Points on this clone: As yet, its antigen is unknown.

This sequence originates from an adult in good health. The source was peripheral blood, collected on day 0 of AZD1222 vaccination. This chain connects TRBV5-1 to TRBJ2-1, with TRBD1 matching 10 bases. DNA for the CDR3: TGCGCCAGCGGGGACAGGGGCGCCTACAATGAGCAGTTCTTC. It is translated as CASGDRGAYNEQFF.